This T cell receptor (beta chain) came from a study of CD8 T cells in ankylosing spondylitis. Quantitative 5'-RACE with molecular barcodes generated TCR beta libraries. TCRdb used MiXCR to reprocess the 5' RACE reads, holding one entry per CDR3 protein. The repertoire holds about 250,000 distinct CDR3 sequences, with about 30% as singletons. The study, taken as a whole, reports: Seemingly characteristic of ankylosing spondylitis blood was a TCR beta motif consisting of about 8 highly homologous variants. Disease-linked clones proved CD8+ and comparatively uncommon in peripheral blood.

Concerning this clonotype: Its specificity is unknown.

The V gene's germline CDR1 is SGDLS and CDR2 YYNGEE. The length of the CDR3 is 15 residues. V was clipped by 0 bases and J by 0 bases, with 9 bases between them. V and J are TRBV9 and TRBJ2-5; D not certain. The origin of this receptor is a male donor with ankylosing spondylitis or in good health (not recorded which). The sequenced material came from blood, either unsorted or a sorted T cell fraction (not recorded which). CDR3 amino acids: CASSVVGQNQETQYF. The CDR3 bases are TGTGCCAGCAGCGTAGTTGGTCAGAACCAAGAGACCCAGTACTTC. The full variable domain, rest sourced from reference TRBV9 and TRBJ2-5, is DSGVTQTPKHLITATGQRVTLRCSPRSGDLSVYWYQQSLDQGLQFLIQYYNGEERAKGNILERFSAQQFPDLHSELNLSSLELGDSALYFCASSVVGQNQETQYFGPGTRLLVL.